A single count supports the clone carrying this T cell receptor beta chain. What it recognizes is unknown. The germline V gene has CDR1 GTSNPN and CDR2 SVGIG (reference sequence). V was trimmed by 1 base and J by 0 bases, leaving 4 bases between them. CDR3 length equals 14 residues. This specimen belongs to a study of CD8+ T cells in alopecia areata. Study-wide results and caveats: Patients showed less clear TCR sequence sharing than mice, possibly partly because of HLA diversity. It was lesional scalp, especially alopecia totalis/universalis, that showed higher clonality than normal scalp.

RNA extraction and reverse transcription yielded cDNA as sequencing template. The protocol was immunoSEQ multiplex PCR, while the TCRdb copy is restricted to in-frame clones and leaves out a portion. The sample consists of approximately 120,000 clones, roughly 50% of them appearing once. The chain is built from TRBV30 and TRBJ2-6; D is ambiguous. The clonotype was recovered from a human donor with alopecia areata. Input material: NKG2D-low CD8+ T cells sorted from blood. CDR3 protein: CAWSESSGANVLTF. The CDR3 DNA is TGTGCCTGGAGTGAGTCCTCTGGGGCCAACGTCCTGACTTTC.